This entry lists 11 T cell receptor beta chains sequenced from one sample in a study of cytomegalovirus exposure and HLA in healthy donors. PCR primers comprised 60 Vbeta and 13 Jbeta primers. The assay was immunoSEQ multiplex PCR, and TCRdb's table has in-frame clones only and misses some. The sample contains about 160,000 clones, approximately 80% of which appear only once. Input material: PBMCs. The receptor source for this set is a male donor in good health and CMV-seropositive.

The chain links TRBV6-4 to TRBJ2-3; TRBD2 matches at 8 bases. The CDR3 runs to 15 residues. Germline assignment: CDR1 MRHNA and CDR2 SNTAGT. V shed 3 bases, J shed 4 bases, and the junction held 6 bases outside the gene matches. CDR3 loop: CASSELSGGPDTQYF. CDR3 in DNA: TGTGCCAGCAGTGAGTTGTCGGGAGGGCCAGATACGCAGTATTTT.

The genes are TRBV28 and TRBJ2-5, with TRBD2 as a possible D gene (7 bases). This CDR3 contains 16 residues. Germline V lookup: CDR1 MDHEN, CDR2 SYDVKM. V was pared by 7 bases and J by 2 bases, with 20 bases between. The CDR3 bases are TGTGCCAGCACCCGGGGGGCGGGAGTGGGACAAGAGACCCAGTACTTC. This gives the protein CASTRGAGVGQETQYF.

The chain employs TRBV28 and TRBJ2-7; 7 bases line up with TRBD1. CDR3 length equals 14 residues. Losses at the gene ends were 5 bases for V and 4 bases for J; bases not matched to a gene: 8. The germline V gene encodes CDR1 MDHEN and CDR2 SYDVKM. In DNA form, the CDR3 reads TGTGCCAGCAGTCCTACAGGGGTTCCATACGAGCAGTACTTC. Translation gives CASSPTGVPYEQYF.

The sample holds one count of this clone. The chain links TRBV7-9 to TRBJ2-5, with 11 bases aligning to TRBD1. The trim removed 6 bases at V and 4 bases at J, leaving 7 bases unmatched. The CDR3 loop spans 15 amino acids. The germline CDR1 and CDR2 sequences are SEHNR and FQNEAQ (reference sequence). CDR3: CASSSGTGGGETQYF. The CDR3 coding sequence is TGTGCCAGCAGTTCCGGGACAGGGGGAGGAGAGACCCAGTACTTC. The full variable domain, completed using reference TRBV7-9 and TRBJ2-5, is DTGVSQNPRHKITKRGQNVTFRCDPISEHNRLYWYRQTLGQGPEFLTYFQNEAQLEKSRLLSDRFSAERPKGSFSTLEIQRTEQGDSAMYLCASSSGTGGGETQYFGPGTRLLVL.

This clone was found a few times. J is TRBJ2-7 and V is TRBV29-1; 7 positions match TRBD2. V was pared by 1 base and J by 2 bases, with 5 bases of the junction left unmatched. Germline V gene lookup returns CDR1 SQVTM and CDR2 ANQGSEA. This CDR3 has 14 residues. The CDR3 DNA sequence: TGCAGCGTTGAAGTGCCCGGGACTACCTACGAGCAGTACTTC. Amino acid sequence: CSVEVPGTTYEQYF.

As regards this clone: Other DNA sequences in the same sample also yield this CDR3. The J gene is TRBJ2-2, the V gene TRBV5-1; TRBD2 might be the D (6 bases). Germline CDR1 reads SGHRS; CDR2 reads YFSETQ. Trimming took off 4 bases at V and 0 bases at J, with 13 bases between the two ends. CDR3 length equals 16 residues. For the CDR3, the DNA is TGCGCCAGCAGCCTGGCGCGGGGAGCGAACACCGGGGAGCTGTTTTTT. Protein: CASSLARGANTGELFF.

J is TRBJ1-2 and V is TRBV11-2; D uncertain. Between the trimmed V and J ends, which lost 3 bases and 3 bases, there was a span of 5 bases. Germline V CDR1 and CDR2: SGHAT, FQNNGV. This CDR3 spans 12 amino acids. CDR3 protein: CASSFGDYGYTF. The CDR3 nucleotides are TGTGCCAGCAGCTTCGGGGACTATGGCTACACCTTC.

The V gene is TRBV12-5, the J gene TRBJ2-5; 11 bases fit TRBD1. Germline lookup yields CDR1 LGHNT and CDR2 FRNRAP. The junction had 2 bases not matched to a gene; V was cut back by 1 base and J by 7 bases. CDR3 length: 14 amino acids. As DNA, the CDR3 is TGTGCTAGTGGTTTGGGAGGGACAGGGGGGACCCAGTACTTC. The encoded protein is CASGLGGTGGTQYF.

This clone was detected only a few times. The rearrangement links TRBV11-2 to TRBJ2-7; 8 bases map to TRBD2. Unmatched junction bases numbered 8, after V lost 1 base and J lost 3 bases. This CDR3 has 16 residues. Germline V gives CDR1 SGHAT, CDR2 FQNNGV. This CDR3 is CASSLGASGGYYEQYF. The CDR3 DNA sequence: TGTGCCAGCAGCTTAGGCGCGAGCGGGGGATACTACGAGCAGTACTTC.

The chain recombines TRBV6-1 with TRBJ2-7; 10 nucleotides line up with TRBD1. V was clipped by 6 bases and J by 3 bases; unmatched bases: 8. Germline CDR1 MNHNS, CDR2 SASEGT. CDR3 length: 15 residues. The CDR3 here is CASRAGTGADYEQYF. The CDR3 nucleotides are TGTGCCAGCAGGGCCGGGACAGGGGCGGACTACGAGCAGTACTTC.

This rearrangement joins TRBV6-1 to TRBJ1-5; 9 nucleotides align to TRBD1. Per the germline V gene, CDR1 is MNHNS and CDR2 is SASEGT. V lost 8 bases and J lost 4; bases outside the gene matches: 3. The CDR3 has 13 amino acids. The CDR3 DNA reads TGTGCCAGCGGGACAGGGATGAATCAGCCCCAGCATTTT. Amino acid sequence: CASGTGMNQPQHF.